The clone carrying this T cell receptor beta chain was seen a single time. Antigen unknown. The data stem from a study of vaccination and CD4 T cells after COVID-19. Treatment defined: roughly ten-day PBMC culture with coronavirus spike peptide pools or control peptides (ViraFEST assay). Convalescent patients tested SARS-CoV-2 PCR positive from March to December 2020, before Alpha, Beta and Delta emerged. Negative selection purified CD4+ T cells after less than twelve days of culture. The Oncomine TCR Beta short-read assay sequenced DNA from cultured CD4+ T cells. The source of extracted genomic DNA was cultured CD4+ T cells. TCRdb analysed the PCR reads with MiXCR anew, one entry per CDR3 protein. The data contain around 15,000 distinct CDR3 sequences, around 38% of them singletons. The CDR3 spans 14 residues. V lost 3 bases and J 3 bases, leaving 11 bases between the germline ends. Per germline, CDR1 LNHDA and CDR2 SQIVND (reference sequence).

The rearrangement uses TRBV19 and TRBJ1-2; D gene ambiguous. Material for sequencing was cultured CD4+ T cells from blood. This clonotype was sampled from a human donor with COVID-19. CDR3 DNA sequence: TGTGCCAGTAGTATCAACTTGGCAGACTATGGCTACACCTTC. Its translation is CASSINLADYGYTF.